This T cell receptor beta chain was retrieved from a study of blood T cells in healthy people across ages. General study points: The study found more naive CD4+ cells and higher diversity in long-lived than aged donors. Researchers judged that diversity estimates from one million T cells fell short of true values.

PCR was performed a second time for about 6 to 12 cycles using a sample-barcoded 5' primer and a J-beta primer mix. TCRdb used MiXCR to reprocess the 5' RACE reads, holding one entry per CDR3 protein. The data show 650,000 to 900,000 distinct CDR3 sequences, 62% seen once. As for this clonotype: What it binds is unknown.

CDR1 is SGHTA, CDR2 FQGNSA, per germline. V was shortened by 5 bases and J by 1 base, with 15 bases between the two germline ends. There are 15 residues in the CDR3. The chain carries TRBV7-2 and TRBJ2-7; D possibly corresponds to TRBD2 (6 bases). The TCR originated in a man aged 25 to 45 in good health. The specimen sequenced was blood. The DNA of the CDR3 is TGTGCCAGCAGCCTTGGGGGAGGTTGGTCCTACGAGCAGTACTTC. It specifies CASSLGGGWSYEQYF.